Given below is one T cell receptor (beta chain) in context. Germline CDR1 and CDR2: LGHDT and YNNKEL (reference sequence). The CDR3 spans 15 residues. V shed 1 base, J shed 3 bases, and the junction held 0 bases outside the gene matches. Template material for amplifying TCR beta CDR3 regions consisted of RNA transcripts. Researchers ran a first-round RT-PCR on the TCR CDR3 using the HTBI primer set. TCRdb re-derived calls from the multiplex PCR reads in MiXCR, one entry per CDR3 protein. The sample records about 480,000 distinct CDR3 sequences, approximately 25% being singletons. Each person with ophthalmopathy scored at least 3 on the Clinical Activity Score, reached NOSPECS grade 4 or higher, and had been ill under 3 months. Each 10 ml fresh peripheral blood draw supplied the PBMCs. This sample is drawn from a study of T cells in Graves' hyperthyroidism and ophthalmopathy.

The TCR comes from a woman aged 25-40 years with Graves' ophthalmopathy. Sample: blood. V gene TRBV3-1 combines with J gene TRBJ2-4; 10 positions match TRBD2. CDR3 sequence (DNA): TGTGCCAGCAGCCAAGGGACTAGCGGCAAAAACATTCAGTACTTC. It translates to CASSQGTSGKNIQYF.